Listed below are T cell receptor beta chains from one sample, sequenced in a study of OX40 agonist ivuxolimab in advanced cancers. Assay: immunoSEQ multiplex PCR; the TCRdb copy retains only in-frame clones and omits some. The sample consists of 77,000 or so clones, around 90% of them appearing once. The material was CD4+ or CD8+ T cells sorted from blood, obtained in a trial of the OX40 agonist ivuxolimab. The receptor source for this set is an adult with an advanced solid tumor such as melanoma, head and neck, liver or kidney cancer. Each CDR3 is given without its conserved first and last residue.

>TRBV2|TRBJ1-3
ASSAARVGGNTIY
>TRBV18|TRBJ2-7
ASSQQPGLRPTYEQY
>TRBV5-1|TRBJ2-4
ASSPRDRTILAKNIQY
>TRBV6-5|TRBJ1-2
ASKAQVSNYGYT
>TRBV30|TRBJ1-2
AWRGSSNGYT
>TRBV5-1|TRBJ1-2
ASSLDGGRDGYT
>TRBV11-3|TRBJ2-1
ASIPGRGSYNEQF
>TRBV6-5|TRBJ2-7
ASRVAGGGAYEQY
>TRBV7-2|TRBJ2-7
ASSLNSAGEQY
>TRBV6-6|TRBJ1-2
ASSYRDRGDDGYT
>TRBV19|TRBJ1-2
ASSIDLWADYGYT
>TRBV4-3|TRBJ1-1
ASSQEWNTEAF
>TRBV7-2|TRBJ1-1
ASSLEARTEAF
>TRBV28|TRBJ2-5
ASSSTWTHHLPYQETQY
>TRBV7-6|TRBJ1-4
ASSGGKGGNEKLF
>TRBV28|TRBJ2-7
ASSSLGPSSYEQY
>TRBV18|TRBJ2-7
ASSPGTGGSYEQY
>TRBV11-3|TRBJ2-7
ASAQGGEWSEQY
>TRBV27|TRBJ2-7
ASSSPGRSYEQY
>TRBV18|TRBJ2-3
ASSPQGVTDTQY
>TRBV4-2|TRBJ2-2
ASSQDRQARELF
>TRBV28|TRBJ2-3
ASKGGRGTDTQY
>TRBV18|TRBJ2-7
ASSPLDGAGEQY
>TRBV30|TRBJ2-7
AWSGGAGQY
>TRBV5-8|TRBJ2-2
ASTRLLQVGTGELF
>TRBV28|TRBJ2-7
ASSRTGPYEQY
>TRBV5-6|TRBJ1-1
ASSSSLNTEAF
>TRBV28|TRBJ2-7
ASSLDRTSTY
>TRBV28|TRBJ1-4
ASSLGGVSEKLF